A single sample gave rise to the 9 T cell receptor beta chains below, sequenced in a study of blood T cell repertoires in COVID-19. Produced via immunoSEQ multiplex PCR; TCRdb's table is partial and in-frame only. This table has some 31,000 clones, around 93% appearing once. Material for sequencing was peripheral blood. These receptors were obtained from a human donor with active COVID-19. The donor label of this sample is uncertain.

The chain joins TRBV6-2 or TRBV6-3 to TRBJ2-3, with a weak D call TRBD2 (6 bases). Trimming cost V 4 bases and J 1 base, with 12 bases left between them. This CDR3 has 15 residues. Germline assignment: CDR1 MNHEY and CDR2 SVGEGT. This CDR3 reads CASSSGLFGTDTQYF. CDR3 nucleotide sequence: TGTGCCAGCAGTTCGGGACTTTTTGGCACAGATACGCAGTATTTT.

The chain combines TRBV27 with TRBJ2-3; D ambiguous. Germline assignment: CDR1 MNHEY and CDR2 SMNVEV (reference sequence). The CDR3 has 15 amino acids. V was shortened by 6 bases and J by 2 bases, with 15 bases between the two germline ends. The CDR3 loop is CASRPLAPLTDTQYF. CDR3 in DNA: TGTGCCAGCAGACCCTTAGCTCCACTCACAGATACGCAGTATTTT.

The rearrangement joins TRBV5-6 to TRBJ2-1; a possible D gene is TRBD1 (6 bases). The CDR3 contains 15 residues. Germline V CDR1 and CDR2: SGHDT, YYEEEE. Deletions cut 3 bases from V and 6 bases from J, with 16 bases between. The CDR3 DNA reads TGTGCCAGCAGCTCTCCTTTGGACAGCCCCAATGAGCAGTTCTTC. It translates to CASSSPLDSPNEQFF.

V gene TRBV25-1 combines with J gene TRBJ1-1, with 10 bases fitting TRBD1. Germline V CDR1 and CDR2: MGHDK, SYGVNS. The CDR3 extends over 14 amino acids. Losses at the gene ends were 6 bases for V and 3 bases for J; bases not matched to a gene: 4. The CDR3 is CASSGTGADTEAFF. The CDR3 nucleotides are TGTGCCAGCAGCGGGACAGGGGCGGACACTGAAGCTTTCTTT.

V and J are TRBV7-2 and TRBJ2-2; D possibly corresponds to TRBD1 (7 bases). The V and J ends lost 3 bases and 0 bases respectively, with 11 bases between them. This CDR3 spans 16 amino acids. Germline V gene sequence: CDR1 SGHTA, CDR2 FQGNSA. The CDR3 DNA sequence: TGTGCCAGCAGCTTCTCCAGGGGGGCGAACACCGGGGAGCTGTTTTTT. Residues: CASSFSRGANTGELFF. Based on the CDR3 plus reference TRBV7-2 and TRBJ2-2, the full variable domain is GAGVSQSPSNKVTEKGKDVELRCDPISGHTALYWYRQSLGQGLEFLIYFQGNSAPDKSGLPSDRFSAERTGGSVSTLTIQRTQQEDSAVYLCASSFSRGANTGELFFGEGSRLTVL.

This chain uses TRBV5-6 with TRBJ2-7, with 9 bases that match TRBD1. CDR1 and CDR2 (germline): SGHDT, YYEEEE. The length of the CDR3 is 15 residues. Trimming cost V 0 bases and J 2 bases; bases outside gene matches: 3. The CDR3 is CASSLAGQGTYEQYF. CDR3 sequence (DNA): TGTGCCAGCAGCTTGGCAGGACAGGGGACCTACGAGCAGTACTTC.

The chain employs TRBV5-4 and TRBJ2-3, with 11 bases that match TRBD2. With V trimmed by 2 bases and J by 5 bases, 10 bases remained unmatched. Germline V gene lookup returns CDR1 SGHNT and CDR2 YYREEE (reference sequence). This CDR3 has 17 amino acids. The CDR3 loop reads CASSFHFSGGAGDTQYF. The CDR3 DNA reads as TGTGCCAGCAGCTTCCACTTTAGCGGGGGGGCGGGAGATACGCAGTATTTT.

The chain couples TRBV2 to TRBJ2-3; 8 bases are shared with TRBD2. CDR1 is SNHLY, CDR2 FYNNEI, per germline. J lost 5 bases, V lost 3 bases, and 7 bases had no gene match. The CDR3 runs 15 residues. Here the CDR3 reads CASSDPGRGIDTQYF. In DNA, the CDR3 is TGTGCCAGCAGTGACCCCGGGAGGGGAATAGATACGCAGTATTTT.

The chain joins TRBV28 to TRBJ1-5, with 8 bases aligning to TRBD1. The germline gives CDR1 MDHEN, CDR2 SYDVKM. CDR3 size: 14 residues. V gave up 3 bases and J gave up 4 bases; unmatched junction bases: 2. The CDR3 is CASSFQGANQPQHF. In DNA, the CDR3 is TGTGCCAGCAGTTTTCAGGGGGCGAATCAGCCCCAGCATTTT. The full variable domain, in which reference TRBV28 and TRBJ1-5 provide the parts outside the CDR3, is DVKVTQSSRYLVKRTGEKVFLECVQDMDHENMFWYRQDPGLGLRLIYFSYDVKMKEKGDIPEGYSVSREKKERFSLILESASTNQTSMYLCASSFQGANQPQHFGDGTRLSIL.